This is a list of T cell receptor beta chains from one sample in a study of T-cell memory formation after mild COVID-19. MiXCR, run by TCRdb on the 5' RACE reads, gives a single entry per CDR3 protein. The repertoire includes roughly 600,000 distinct CDR3 sequences, roughly 18% of them detected once, and about 12% sits in the top ten. Specimen: PBMCs or a T cell subset sorted from them (not recorded which). Every receptor here comes from an adult woman who had mild COVID-19 (a few samples of this study predate the infection). Cell type and time point are not known. The CDR3 runs from the conserved cysteine through the conserved F or W. D genes are given only for firm matches. Not all rows give a size; the values are once, few, many and, for expanded clones, a class.

TRBJ2-1	.	many	TRBV4-3	TGCGCCAGCAGCCAAGAGTGGCTACCGCGCTACAATGAGCAGTTCTTC	CASSQEWLPRYNEQFF
TRBJ1-5	TRBD1	.	TRBV5-6	TGTGCCAGCAGCTTGGGGACAGGATTCAATAGCAATCAGCCCCAGCATTTT	CASSLGTGFNSNQPQHF
TRBJ1-5	.	.	TRBV15	TGTGCCACCAGACGAGGCAGGGACAATCAGCCCCAGCATTTT	CATRRGRDNQPQHF
TRBJ2-7	.	few	TRBV5-6	TGTGCCAGCAGCTTTTTCCTTTCCGAGCAGTACTTC	CASSFFLSEQYF
TRBJ2-3	.	many	TRBV5-1	TGCGCCAGCAGCGGGGGGTTTTGGGAAGATACGCAGTATTTT	CASSGGFWEDTQYF
TRBJ2-2	.	.	TRBV19	TGTGCCAGTAGTATTCCGGGGGAAACCGGGGAGCTGTTTTTT	CASSIPGETGELFF
TRBJ1-5	.	.	TRBV2	TGTGCCAGCTCCTATCTAGGTCGGGGAAGCAATCAGCCCCAGCATTTT	CASSYLGRGSNQPQHF
TRBJ1-2	.	.	TRBV20-1	TGCAGTGCTGACGGGACCGTGAGGTGGAACTATGGCTACACCTTC	CSADGTVRWNYGYTF
TRBJ2-7	.	.	TRBV30	TGTGCCTGGAGTCCCGGAACAGGGTCCGAGCAGTACTTC	CAWSPGTGSEQYF
TRBJ1-1	TRBD1	.	TRBV14	TGTGCCAGCAGCAACAGACAGGGGAGTACCAAAGCTTTCTTT	CASSNRQGSTKAFF
TRBJ1-2	.	few	TRBV12-5	TGTGCTAGTGGCCAAGGAAGCTCTAACTATGGCTACACCTTC	CASGQGSSNYGYTF
TRBJ1-5	.	.	TRBV15	TGTGCCACCAGCAGAGAGGGGGTATCCAATCAGCCCCAGCATTTT	CATSREGVSNQPQHF
TRBJ1-1	TRBD1	.	TRBV7-2	TGTGCCAGCAGCTTCCCGGGACAGGGGGGGTCTGAAGCTTTCTTT	CASSFPGQGGSEAFF
TRBJ1-3	.	.	TRBV20-1	TGCAGTGCTAGTTCGTTTGTAGACACCATATATTTT	CSASSFVDTIYF
TRBJ1-1	.	.	TRBV12-5	TGTGCTAGTGGTCGCGGGTCGAACACTGAAGCTTTCTTT	CASGRGSNTEAFF
TRBJ2-6	.	few	TRBV10-2	TGCGCCAGCAGTGATCCCGGGTCGCCGGCCAACGTCCTGACTTTC	CASSDPGSPANVLTF
TRBJ2-1	TRBD1	.	TRBV6-2/TRBV6-3	TGTGCCAGCAGAGGACAGGGGGCCTGGAATGAGCAGTTCTTC	CASRGQGAWNEQFF
TRBJ2-7	.	.	TRBV9	TGTGCCAGCAGCGTAAACAGCCACTACGAGCAGTACTTC	CASSVNSHYEQYF
TRBJ2-7	.	.	TRBV20-1	TGCAGTGCTAGCCAGGGCGCCGAGCAGTACTTC	CSASQGAEQYF
TRBJ1-1	.	.	TRBV12-3/TRBV12-4	TGTGCCAGCAGTTTAGATGGGGTACCGAACACTGAAGCTTTCTTT	CASSLDGVPNTEAFF
TRBJ2-5	TRBD2	few	TRBV5-4	TGTGCCAGCAGCTTGTTGGGGGAGGGAGACCAAGAGACCCAGTACTTC	CASSLLGEGDQETQYF
TRBJ2-5	TRBD2	few	TRBV24-1	TGTGCCACCAGTGATTTCTCCGGGGGACTAGTTTCGGAGACCCAGTACTTC	CATSDFSGGLVSETQYF
TRBJ2-5	TRBD2	few	TRBV7-2	TGTGCCAGCAGCCTCGGACTACCAGCGGGGCTCCGTCAAGAGACCCAGTACTTC	CASSLGLPAGLRQETQYF
TRBJ2-1	TRBD1	.	TRBV19	TGTGCCAGTAGTCCCTTTGACAGGGGGAACAATGAGCAGTTCTTC	CASSPFDRGNNEQFF
TRBJ1-5	.	.	TRBV20-1	TGCAGTGCCCGAGGTCCCCCCCTCCGGGACAACAATCAGCCCCAGCATTTT	CSARGPPLRDNNQPQHF
TRBJ1-2	.	.	TRBV12-3/TRBV12-4	TGTGCCAGCATCCTATGGGGGCCCCCGGATGGCTACACCTTC	CASILWGPPDGYTF
TRBJ2-2	.	.	TRBV4-1	TGCGCCAGCAGAGCAGGGTCCGGGGAGCTGTTTTTT	CASRAGSGELFF
TRBJ2-7	.	.	TRBV6-2/TRBV6-3	TGTGCCAGCCGGGACTGGACCTACGAGCAGTACTTC	CASRDWTYEQYF
TRBJ2-3	.	.	TRBV5-1	TGCGCCAGCACCCTAACAGCGGGCGGAGATACGCAGTATTTT	CASTLTAGGDTQYF
TRBJ2-5	.	.	TRBV12-3/TRBV12-4	TGTGCCAGCGCGCAGGTGGTTCAAGAGACCCAGTACTTC	CASAQVVQETQYF
TRBJ1-5	.	few	TRBV6-5	TGTGCCAGCAGCCGTTCCTCCGGGACACCTCTTCAAAGGAATCAGCCCCAGCATTTT	CASSRSSGTPLQRNQPQHF
TRBJ2-3	TRBD2	few	TRBV15	TGTGCCACCAGCAGAGATCGGACTAGCGTCTACCCAGATACGCAGTATTTT	CATSRDRTSVYPDTQYF
TRBJ2-3	TRBD1	.	TRBV3-1	TGTGCCAGCAGCCAAACGAGACAGGGGGCTCGGACAGATACGCAGTATTTT	CASSQTRQGARTDTQYF
TRBJ2-5	TRBD1	.	TRBV12-3/TRBV12-4	TGTGCCAGCAGTGACAGGGGGCAGGGGGAGACCCAGTACTTC	CASSDRGQGETQYF
TRBJ2-3	TRBD1	.	TRBV29-1	TGCAGCGTTGTGCAGGGGGCGCGGACAGATACGCAGTATTTT	CSVVQGARTDTQYF
TRBJ1-2	TRBD1	few	TRBV5-1	TGCGCCAGCAGCTATTACTCACAGGGGGCCTATGGCTACACCTTC	CASSYYSQGAYGYTF
TRBJ2-2	.	.	TRBV6-5	TGTGCCAGCAGTCATCGCCCGGACGGAGACACCGGGGAGCTGTTTTTT	CASSHRPDGDTGELFF
TRBJ2-5	.	.	TRBV20-1	TGCAGTGCTAGTATACCGGAGACCCAGTACTTC	CSASIPETQYF
TRBJ2-3	TRBD2	few	TRBV30	TGTGCCTGGAGTAGCGGGACCCCAGATACGCAGTATTTT	CAWSSGTPDTQYF
TRBJ2-7	.	once	TRBV18	TGTGCCAGCTCACCGGTCTCCAGACAGTTCTACGAGCAGTACTTC	CASSPVSRQFYEQYF
TRBJ2-7	.	.	TRBV7-9	TGTGCCAGCAGCTTAGCGTCGCTTTCCCACTGGGAGCAGTACTTC	CASSLASLSHWEQYF
TRBJ2-1	.	few	TRBV20-1	TGCAGTGCAAGAGGAGACCCTTACCGCTACAATGAGCAGTTCTTC	CSARGDPYRYNEQFF
TRBJ2-2	.	few	TRBV7-6	TGTGCCAGCAGCTTAAGGTCGGGGGGCTTCGCCGGGGAGCTGTTTTTT	CASSLRSGGFAGELFF
TRBJ1-1	.	.	TRBV18	TGTGCCAGCTCACCGGCAGACGGAATGAACACTGAAGCTTTCTTT	CASSPADGMNTEAFF
TRBJ2-3	TRBD2	few	TRBV20-1	TGCAGTGCTAGAGAGGGACTAGTCACAGATACGCAGTATTTT	CSAREGLVTDTQYF
TRBJ1-5	.	.	TRBV30	TGTGCCTGGGGGACCAAGTCGGTACTCAATCAGCCCCAGCATTTT	CAWGTKSVLNQPQHF
TRBJ2-5	TRBD1	.	TRBV11-3	TGTGCCAGCAGCTTAGATTGGGGACAGACAAGCCAAGAGACCCAGTACTTC	CASSLDWGQTSQETQYF
TRBJ2-3	TRBD1	many	TRBV4-1	TGCGCCAGCAGCCCCAACCCAGGATCGACAGGGTTTACAGATACGCAGTATTTT	CASSPNPGSTGFTDTQYF
TRBJ2-1	TRBD2	.	TRBV24-1	TGTGCCACCAGTGAGTGGGGGGGCTACAATGAGCAGTTCTTC	CATSEWGGYNEQFF
TRBJ2-7	.	few	TRBV6-6	TGTGCCAGCAGAGCCGGGACGGGATCCTACGAGCAGTACTTC	CASRAGTGSYEQYF
TRBJ2-4	TRBD2	.	TRBV7-2	TGTGCCAGCAGCAAAGCGGGGCCCAAAAACATTCAGTACTTC	CASSKAGPKNIQYF
TRBJ2-1	TRBD2	few	TRBV7-9	TGTGCCAGCGCCACCCTAGCGGGAGACTACAATGAGCAGTTCTTC	CASATLAGDYNEQFF